A single sample gave rise to the 17 T cell receptor beta chains below, sequenced in a study of blood T cells in healthy people across ages. Together with a sample-barcoded 5' primer, a J-beta primer mix was included in a second PCR lasting roughly 6 to 12 cycles. TCRdb ran MiXCR on the 5' RACE reads and lists one entry per CDR3 protein. Here the sample spans hundreds of thousands of distinct CDR3 sequences, 45% to 70% being singletons. Material for sequencing was blood. All receptors come from a man aged 40-49 years in good health.

V usage is TRBV15 and J usage is TRBJ1-3; the D is unclear. The germline CDR1 and CDR2 sequences are LNHNV and YYDKDF (reference sequence). Trimming shortened V by 0 bases and J by 2 bases, and 11 bases separated the two germline ends. The CDR3 extends over 16 amino acids. The CDR3 protein is CATSRDVAGPGNTIYF. Written as DNA, the CDR3 is TGTGCCACCAGCAGAGATGTAGCAGGCCCTGGAAACACCATATATTTT.

This clonotype turned up a few times. The chain carries TRBV4-2 and TRBJ1-2; TRBD1 aligns across 7 bases. V lost 0 bases and J lost 3; bases outside the gene matches: 1. The germline gives CDR1 LGHNA, CDR2 YNFKEQ. CDR3 length: 14 amino acids. CDR3 DNA sequence: TGTGCCAGCAGCCAAGAGACAGGGCACTATGGCTACACCTTC. It codes for CASSQETGHYGYTF.

This clonotype showed up just a few times. This chain uses TRBV5-1 with TRBJ1-6; D ambiguous. Germline CDR1 is SGHRS and CDR2 is YFSETQ. Trimming took 4 bases from V and 4 from J, leaving 9 bases between them. CDR3 length: 14 residues. This CDR3 is CASSKEGYNSPLHF. Written as DNA, the CDR3 is TGCGCCAGCAGCAAGGAGGGTTATAATTCACCCCTCCACTTT.

The chain carries TRBV7-9 and TRBJ2-7; 7 nucleotides align to TRBD2. The junction had 19 bases not matched to a gene; V was cut back by 5 bases and J by 3 bases. Germline CDR1 is SEHNR and CDR2 is FQNEAQ (reference sequence). This CDR3 comprises 18 residues. This CDR3 reads CASSPSRGSGRDVYEQYF. In DNA, the CDR3 is TGTGCCAGCAGCCCAAGCCGAGGTAGTGGGAGGGACGTCTACGAGCAGTACTTC.

The chain carries TRBV20-1 and TRBJ1-6; weak D call: TRBD1 (6 bases). Germline V gene sequence: CDR1 DFQATT, CDR2 SNEGSKA (reference sequence). The CDR3 has 14 amino acids. The CDR3 sequence: CSRLRDTNNSPLHF. Written as DNA, the CDR3 is TGCAGCAGGCTCCGGGACACAAACAATTCACCCCTCCACTTT.

This clonotype came up a few times. The chain is built from TRBV9 and TRBJ1-2; D gene ambiguous. The V end lost 0 bases, the J end lost 6 bases, and 12 bases lay between the germline ends. The germline gives CDR1 SGDLS, CDR2 YYNGEE. CDR3 length equals 14 residues. This CDR3 is CASSVARRGNGYTF. The CDR3 DNA reads as TGTGCCAGCAGCGTAGCCAGGAGAGGGAATGGCTACACCTTC.

V is TRBV10-3 and J is TRBJ2-3; D gene unclear. Per germline, CDR1 ENHRY and CDR2 SYGVKD. This CDR3 comprises 16 residues. Trimming left V 4 bases short and J 1 base short, with 15 bases between. The CDR3, as DNA: TGTGCCATCAGTGGTGGCGCAGTCAAGGGCACAGATACGCAGTATTTT. Protein: CAISGGAVKGTDTQYF.

The chain recombines TRBV6-4 with TRBJ2-1; no definite D call. Germline assignment: CDR1 MRHNA and CDR2 SNTAGT. The V end was cut by 8 bases, the J end by 6 bases, with 20 bases between. The length of the CDR3 is 15 residues. The CDR3 coding sequence is TGTGCCAGCCTTACGGCAGGATCGTGCTCCAATGAGCAGTTCTTC. Translated, it gives CASLTAGSCSNEQFF.

This clonotype occurred a few times. The chain links TRBV12-3 or TRBV12-4 to TRBJ2-5; TRBD2 matches at 8 bases. V was clipped by 5 bases and J by 4 bases; unmatched bases: 6. The length of the CDR3 is 14 residues. The CDR3 here is CASSTERERETQYF. The CDR3 DNA follows: TGTGCCAGCAGTACGGAGCGGGAGAGAGAGACCCAGTACTTC.

This chain connects TRBV7-9 to TRBJ1-1; D not resolved. Trimming removed 5 bases at V and 6 bases at J, with 10 bases between. The CDR3 sequence is 12 residues long. Germline V CDR1 and CDR2: SEHNR, FQNEAQ (reference sequence). CDR3 residues: CASSGDLPEAFF. DNA for the CDR3: TGTGCCAGCAGCGGGGATTTGCCTGAAGCTTTCTTT.

The chain joins TRBV6-5 to TRBJ1-2; D ambiguous. This CDR3 contains 14 residues. Trimming shortened V by 0 bases and J by 4 bases, and 9 bases separated the two germline ends. CDR1 is MNHEY, CDR2 SVGAGI, per germline. This chain's CDR3 is CASSYSTGVYGYTF. CDR3 bases: TGTGCCAGCAGTTACTCAACCGGGGTCTATGGCTACACCTTC.

The rearrangement uses TRBV7-9 and TRBJ2-5, with 10 bases aligning to TRBD2. This CDR3 region has 16 residues. Per the germline V gene, CDR1 is SEHNR and CDR2 is FQNEAQ (reference sequence). After removal of 3 bases from V and 4 bases from J, the junction contained 8 bases not matched to a gene. The CDR3 reads CASSFSSGRATETQYF. DNA for the CDR3: TGTGCCAGCAGCTTTTCGAGCGGGAGGGCCACAGAGACCCAGTACTTC.

The gene calls are TRBV5-1 and TRBJ2-3; 10 positions agree with TRBD1. Losses at the gene ends were 5 bases for V and 4 bases for J; bases not matched to a gene: 10. The CDR3 consists of 16 residues. Germline V lookup: CDR1 SGHRS, CDR2 YFSETQ. The CDR3 region is CASSLSGQGSADTQYF. CDR3 nucleotide sequence: TGCGCCAGCAGTCTATCGGGACAGGGGTCAGCAGATACGCAGTATTTT.

This clonotype was counted between two and nine times. The chain carries TRBV29-1 and TRBJ2-5; possible D gene TRBD2, 5 bases. The better agreement between TRBJ2-7 and the DNA end casts doubt on the J call. CDR3 length: 14 amino acids. Germline lookup yields CDR1 SQVTM and CDR2 ANQGSEA. The CDR3 sequence: CSVEEGGVGGEQYF. Here the CDR3 DNA reads TGCAGCGTTGAAGAGGGTGGGGTTGGAGGCGAGCAGTACTTC.

The gene calls are TRBV6-1 and TRBJ2-1; TRBD2 matches at 7 bases. This CDR3 is built from 13 residues. V lost 5 bases and J lost 4; bases outside the gene matches: 2. CDR1 is MNHNS, CDR2 SASEGT, per germline. CDR3: CASSWGGYNEQFF. The DNA of the CDR3 is TGTGCCAGCAGTTGGGGGGGGTACAATGAGCAGTTCTTC.

The V call is TRBV7-6, the J call TRBJ2-7, with TRBD2 matching 10 bases. With the DNA end fitting TRBJ2-5 better, the J assignment may be wrong. Germline V gene data show CDR1 as SGHVS and CDR2 as FNYEAQ. The CDR3 totals 17 residues. CDR3 in amino acids: CASSRLTASGGAGTQYF. In DNA, the CDR3 is TGTGCCAGCAGCCGTCTCACGGCTAGCGGGGGTGCGGGGACCCAGTACTTC.

The chain couples TRBV4-1 to TRBJ2-7; D is uncertain. This CDR3 is built from 15 residues. V was pared by 0 bases and J by 2 bases, with 11 bases between. Germline CDR1 and CDR2: MGHRA and YSYEKL. This CDR3 is CASSQDLQPTYEQYF. The CDR3 nucleotides are TGCGCCAGCAGCCAAGATTTACAACCTACCTACGAGCAGTACTTC.